The 3 T cell receptor beta chains below come from one sample, sequenced in a study of control samples from healthy donors and cancer patients. This table comes from immunoSEQ multiplex PCR, and its TCRdb copy is limited to in-frame clones, with some not included. This sample carries around 22,000 clones, 75% to 90% of them seen once, and the ten largest clones take over 35%. The sequencing input was PBMCs. These TCRs come from a man between 60 and 70 years old with head and neck cancer.

The CDR3 loop reads CASSLPQGLSDEQFF. The CDR3 bases are TGTGCCAGCAGTTTACCGCAGGGTCTCTCAGATGAGCAGTTCTTC. The chain combines TRBV5-4 with TRBJ2-1; D may be TRBD1 (5 bases). Germline CDR1 reads SGHNT; CDR2 reads YYREEE (reference sequence). The CDR3 spans 15 residues. V was pared by 5 bases and J by 8 bases, with 20 bases between.

The J gene is TRBJ2-7, the V gene TRBV29-1, with D perhaps TRBD2 (6 bases). The CDR3 is 14 amino acids. Per the germline V gene, CDR1 is SQVTM and CDR2 is ANQGSEA. V was pared by 4 bases and J by 4 bases, with 17 bases between. CDR3 in DNA: TGCAGCGTTGGAGGAGCTGGAGGGTTATACGAGCAGTACTTC. Its protein product is CSVGGAGGLYEQYF.

This sequence joins TRBV7-9 and TRBJ2-3, with D unclear. V was cut by 1 base and J by 0 bases, with 11 bases left in between. CDR1 and CDR2 (germline): SEHNR, FQNEAQ (reference sequence). The CDR3 consists of 16 residues. In nucleotides, the CDR3 is TGTGCCAGCAGCTTAGGCGATTTCCCCAGCACAGATACGCAGTATTTT. Its translation: CASSLGDFPSTDTQYF.